The present T cell receptor beta chain was sequenced within a study of blood T cell repertoires in COVID-19 (dated by TCRdb to about 2020). With respect to the entire study: Samples covering the acute and convalescent phases of COVID-19 were provided by collaborators in the United States, Italy and Spain. The material from the prospective study consisted of cDNA or gDNA derived from T cells, B-cell-depleted T cells, or PBMCs. Where available, HLA class I and class II types were taken from metadata supplied by the sample provider and were not determined by assay-based typing. Samples were obtained from the ongoing ImmuneRACE study (first 160 participants) and from 950 to 1,500 subjects provided by 6 global collaborators. Deeply sampled blood TCRbeta repertoires from subjects exposed to, actively infected with, or recovered from COVID-19 were included in the dataset. The repertoires were released in a freely available public database intended as a resource for research on the immune response to SARS-CoV-2. A de-identified subject ID, COVID-19 status, age in years and sex were almost always included in the sample metadata. Points the paper makes about the study in general: Clinical and demographic metadata were provided uncurated, with the amount varying by source and participant.

Collaborating institutions collected whole blood in K2EDTA tubes following their own protocols. For TCRbeta analysis, collaborator samples were shipped as frozen whole blood, as isolated PBMCs, or as DNA extracted from either sample type. As for this clone: What this receptor recognizes is not known. Per-nucleotide qualities are absent, and no much larger clonotype sits a single base away.

TCRbeta CDR3 regions were amplified from genomic DNA using the immunoSEQ Assay, a bias-controlled multiplex PCR. As for how the authors treated the data: Nucleated cell counts per sample were estimated from amplification of reference gene primers within the assay. To quantify the absolute abundance of each unique TCRbeta CDR3 rearrangement, sequence reads were collapsed and filtered. Productive Simpson clonality was computed per sample as the square root of Simpson's diversity index over productive rearrangements. What TCRdb holds here is the immuneACCESS table cut down to in-frame rearrangements. Part of the clones is not present; checked against another copy, under half of the missing clones reflect an unresolved V gene, and the others are unexplained. D and trimming were read from the DNA, whereas the V and J calls and clone size are those reported in that table. The sample data list 110,000 or so clones, and approximately 90% of these were observed just once. Of the sample, approximately 20% is held by the ten largest clones.

Specimen: peripheral blood. The TCR was taken from a human donor with acute or convalescent COVID-19. The donor label of this sample is uncertain.

The DNA sequence is TGTGCCAGCAGTTACCCCCAGGGTACTGTCTATGAGCAGTTCTTC. Protein translation: CASSYPQGTVYEQFF. The rearranged chain carries TRBV6-2 or TRBV6-3 and TRBJ2-1; TRBD1 might be the D gene, on 5 matching bases. The germline ends are 16 bases apart after V is trimmed by 2 bases and J by 8 bases. The CDR3 measures 15 amino acids from cysteine to phenylalanine. Solely the CDR3 DNA is kept, with 45 bases framed from the first base. According to the germline V gene, CDR1 reads MNHEY and CDR2 reads SVGEGT.